One sample yielded the 25 T cell receptor beta chains listed below, sequenced in a study of shared clonotypes between healthy human individuals. The protocol was immunoSEQ multiplex PCR, while the TCRdb copy is restricted to in-frame clones and leaves out a portion. The table has roughly 1,100,000 clones, approximately 70% seen once. The sequencing input was memory CD4+ T cells sorted from blood. Regarding subset: CD45RA-negative fraction. These receptors came from a man between 18 and 29 years old in good health.

The gene calls are TRBV5-1 and TRBJ1-3, with D tentatively TRBD1 (5 bases). Trimming pared 7 bases from V and 1 base from J, leaving 18 bases between. CDR3 length equals 16 residues. The germline V gene encodes CDR1 SGHRS and CDR2 YFSETQ. CDR3 protein: CASGPDSYLSGNTIYF. The CDR3 coding sequence is TGCGCCAGCGGGCCTGACAGTTACCTATCTGGAAACACCATATATTTT.

The gene calls are TRBV19 and TRBJ1-5; 8 bases are a match to TRBD1. The CDR3 totals 15 residues. The germline CDR1 and CDR2 sequences are LNHDA and SQIVND (reference sequence). After removal of 5 bases from V and 3 bases from J, the junction contained 6 bases not matched to a gene. This CDR3 reads CASSSQGALNQPQHF. CDR3 nucleotides: TGTGCCAGTAGTTCCCAGGGGGCCCTCAATCAGCCCCAGCATTTT.

V and J are TRBV18 and TRBJ1-6; D unclear. This CDR3 is built from 15 residues. CDR1 and CDR2 from the germline V gene are KGHSH and LQKENI. Trimming removed 5 bases at V and 7 bases at J, with 15 bases between. CDR3 sequence (DNA): TGTGCCAGCTCAGGGAGTTCTTTTTCGAATTCACCCCTCCACTTT. This codes for CASSGSSFSNSPLHF.

V is TRBV7-9 and J is TRBJ2-1; 7 bases line up with TRBD2. The CDR3 extends over 17 amino acids. The germline gives CDR1 SEHNR, CDR2 FQNEAQ (reference sequence). After removal of 0 bases from V and 1 base from J, the junction contained 6 bases not matched to a gene. CDR3 sequence: CASSLAPAGASYNEQFF. DNA of the CDR3: TGTGCCAGCAGCTTAGCGCCCGCGGGAGCGTCCTACAATGAGCAGTTCTTC. Full variable domain (outside the CDR3, taken from reference TRBV7-9 and TRBJ2-1): DTGVSQNPRHKITKRGQNVTFRCDPISEHNRLYWYRQTLGQGPEFLTYFQNEAQLEKSRLLSDRFSAERPKGSFSTLEIQRTEQGDSAMYLCASSLAPAGASYNEQFFGPGTRLTVL.

Comments on this clone: The identical CDR3 is also encoded by other nucleotide sequences in the sample. The chain links TRBV18 to TRBJ2-7, with 7 bases matching TRBD2. The J segment lost 2 bases and the V segment lost 3 bases, leaving 4 bases of the junction unmatched. The germline CDR1 and CDR2 sequences are KGHSH and LQKENI. The CDR3 runs 14 residues. CDR3: CASSPGLSTYEQYF. The CDR3 DNA follows: TGTGCCAGCTCACCGGGACTATCCACCTACGAGCAGTACTTC.

The CDR3 loop is CASSLIDQGNTEAFF. For the CDR3, the DNA is TGTGCCAGCAGCTTAATAGATCAGGGCAACACTGAAGCTTTCTTT. This chain connects TRBV7-8 to TRBJ1-1; D possibly corresponds to TRBD1 (5 bases). Trimming took 2 bases from V and 2 from J, leaving 12 bases between them. There are 15 residues in the CDR3. The germline CDR1 and CDR2 sequences are SGHVS and FQNEAQ.

The chain joins TRBV19 to TRBJ2-7; D possibly corresponds to TRBD2 (5 bases). This CDR3 is built from 13 residues. V was shortened by 10 bases and J by 3 bases, with 16 bases between the two germline ends. Germline CDR1 LNHDA, CDR2 SQIVND (reference sequence). The CDR3 nucleotides read TGTGCCACGCGCGGGCCTAACCTCTACGAGCAGTACTTC. Translation: CATRGPNLYEQYF.

This chain connects TRBV7-2 to TRBJ2-1, with 8 bases lining up with TRBD2. The CDR3 is 17 residues long. The germline gives CDR1 SGHTA, CDR2 FQGNSA. V lost 1 base, J lost 7 bases, and 12 bases stayed unmatched. The CDR3 here is CASSLGGSGGARNEQFF. CDR3 DNA sequence: TGTGCCAGCAGCTTAGGAGGAAGCGGGGGCGCTCGGAATGAGCAGTTCTTC.

The chain employs TRBV2 and TRBJ1-2; TRBD1 might be the D (6 bases). V lost 3 bases and J lost 4, with 12 bases in between. The CDR3 is made up of 14 amino acids. In germline, CDR1 is SNHLY, CDR2 FYNNEI. DNA of the CDR3: TGTGCCAGCAGTGATCAGGGGAGCATCTATGGCTACACCTTC. Its translation is CASSDQGSIYGYTF. The variable domain in full, with the rest retrieved from reference TRBV2 and TRBJ1-2, is EPEVTQTPSHQVTQMGQEVILRCVPISNHLYFYWYRQILGQKVEFLVSFYNNEISEKSEIFDDQFSVERPDGSNFTLKIRSTKLEDSAMYFCASSDQGSIYGYTFGSGTRLTVV.

There are a few counts of this clone. V is TRBV30 and J is TRBJ1-6, with D maybe TRBD1 (5 bases). Trimming removed 0 bases from V and 6 bases from J, with 9 bases in between. Germline CDR1 reads GTSNPN; CDR2 reads SVGIG (reference sequence). CDR3 length equals 14 residues. In nucleotides, the CDR3 is TGTGCCTGGAGTGTACCGGGGCGTAATTCACCCCTCCACTTT. Protein product: CAWSVPGRNSPLHF.

The chain combines TRBV28 with TRBJ2-3; D might be TRBD1 or TRBD2, each matching 5 bases. The V end lost 3 bases, the J end lost 4 bases, and 5 bases lay between the germline ends. Germline loops: CDR1 MDHEN, CDR2 SYDVKM. This CDR3 region has 12 residues. DNA for the CDR3: TGTGCCAGCAGTTTGGGGGCAGATACGCAGTATTTT. It specifies CASSLGADTQYF.

This clone was counted once. This chain joins TRBV29-1 and TRBJ1-2; D uncertain. This CDR3 spans 12 amino acids. Per germline, CDR1 SQVTM and CDR2 ANQGSEA. V shed 5 bases and J shed 2 bases, with 9 bases lying between them. CDR3 sequence reads: CSVYIGNYGYTF. Written as DNA, the CDR3 is TGCAGCGTTTACATAGGAAACTATGGCTACACCTTC.

The chain recombines TRBV2 with TRBJ2-7; no clear D gene. V lost 5 bases and J lost 5, with 16 bases in between. The CDR3 totals 14 residues. CDR1 and CDR2 from the germline V gene are SNHLY and FYNNEI. The CDR3 bases are TGTGCCAGCAGTCCACGACGGGCAGATCACGAGCAGTACTTC. Protein: CASSPRRADHEQYF.

The rearrangement links TRBV7-2 to TRBJ2-7; 9 positions agree with TRBD2. V lost 5 bases, J lost 10 bases, and 9 bases stayed unmatched. CDR1 is SGHTA, CDR2 FQGNSA, per germline. The CDR3 contains 13 residues. For the CDR3, the DNA is TGTGCCAGCAGCAAAGGGACTAGCCTAGCCCAGTACTTC. The encoded protein is CASSKGTSLAQYF.

The V gene is TRBV28, the J gene TRBJ2-2; possibly TRBD2 for D (5 bases). CDR1 and CDR2 from the germline V gene are MDHEN and SYDVKM. There are 14 residues in the CDR3. V was cut by 7 bases and J by 1 base, with 10 bases left in between. Here the CDR3 reads CASMRVVNTGELFF. CDR3 sequence (DNA): TGTGCCAGCATGAGGGTTGTGAACACCGGGGAGCTGTTTTTT.

The chain uses TRBV11-3 and TRBJ2-1; D is ambiguous. Germline CDR1 is SGHNT and CDR2 is YENEEA. This CDR3 region has 12 residues. Trimming removed 2 bases at V and 6 bases at J, with 5 bases between. CDR3 nucleotides: TGTGCCAGCAGCTTAAAGGGCAATGAGCAGTTCTTC. As protein: CASSLKGNEQFF.

V usage is TRBV6-1 and J usage is TRBJ2-3; unclear D gene. CDR1 is MNHNS, CDR2 SASEGT, per germline. Trimming shortened V by 2 bases and J by 6 bases, and 9 bases separated the two germline ends. The CDR3 loop spans 13 amino acids. DNA for the CDR3: TGTGCCAGCAGTGAACGCCGTCGGGATACGCAGTATTTT. Its translation is CASSERRRDTQYF.

V and J are TRBV7-6 and TRBJ2-1; D is unclear. Germline assignment: CDR1 SGHVS and CDR2 FNYEAQ. The CDR3 sequence is 12 residues long. The V end was cut by 2 bases, the J end by 6 bases, with 5 bases between. The CDR3: CASSLMVNEQFF. The CDR3 DNA sequence: TGTGCCAGCAGCTTAATGGTCAATGAGCAGTTCTTC.

The chain combines TRBV30 with TRBJ2-4; the D call may be TRBD1 or TRBD2 (5 bases each). CDR1 and CDR2 (germline): GTSNPN, SVGIG (reference sequence). CDR3 length: 12 residues. V lost 3 bases and J 11 bases, leaving 14 bases between the germline ends. The DNA for the CDR3 is TGTGCCTGGAGCCGGGACGGAACCCTTCAGTACTTC. Residues: CAWSRDGTLQYF.

Note on this clone: Other nucleotide sequences from this sample produce the same CDR3. The chain carries TRBV10-3 and TRBJ1-4, with a tentative D call TRBD1 (5 bases). V gave up 2 bases and J gave up 5 bases, with 9 bases separating them. CDR1 and CDR2 from the germline V gene are ENHRY and SYGVKD. The CDR3 runs to 14 residues. CDR3 sequence reads: CAISETGGNEKLFF. The CDR3 DNA sequence: TGTGCCATCAGTGAGACAGGAGGGAATGAAAAACTGTTTTTT.

The genes are TRBV6-1 and TRBJ1-2; 9 bases match TRBD1. The V gene end was trimmed by 6 bases and the J gene end by 5 bases; junction bases not matched to a gene: 7. The CDR3 spans 14 residues. CDR1 and CDR2 from the germline V gene are MNHNS and SASEGT. The CDR3 is CASREPGQGYGYTF. The DNA for the CDR3 is TGTGCCAGCAGAGAACCGGGACAGGGATATGGCTACACCTTC.

The gene calls are TRBV27 and TRBJ2-7, with TRBD2 identical over 13 bases. CDR3 length: 14 residues. The V gene's germline CDR1 is MNHEY and CDR2 SMNVEV (reference sequence). Trimming cost V 4 bases and J 4 bases; bases outside gene matches: 1. CDR3 in DNA: TGTGCCAGCAGTTGGACTAGCGGGGGTTACGAGCAGTACTTC. It translates to CASSWTSGGYEQYF.

This chain joins TRBV2 and TRBJ1-2; D perhaps matches TRBD1 (6 bases). This CDR3 spans 14 amino acids. Germline V gene lookup returns CDR1 SNHLY and CDR2 FYNNEI. Trimming shortened V by 7 bases and J by 5 bases, and 17 bases separated the two germline ends. The CDR3 DNA follows: TGTGCCAGCATACGGGACACCCAATCTTATGGCTACACCTTC. It specifies CASIRDTQSYGYTF.

V is TRBV7-2 and J is TRBJ1-2; tentative D call: TRBD1 (5 bases). V lost 3 bases and J lost 8, with 10 bases in between. The germline V gene encodes CDR1 SGHTA and CDR2 FQGNSA. This CDR3 comprises 12 residues. The CDR3: CASSLSGSGYTF. CDR3 DNA sequence: TGTGCCAGCAGCTTGTCAGGGTCGGGCTACACCTTC.

This chain connects TRBV9 to TRBJ2-7; 7 nucleotides match TRBD2. Germline V gives CDR1 SGDLS, CDR2 YYNGEE. The ends lost 0 bases at V and 4 bases at J; junction bases unmatched: 7. The CDR3 runs 15 residues. CDR3 DNA: TGTGCCAGCAGCGTAGGGGCGGGAGAGGGGTACGAGCAGTACTTC. This translates into CASSVGAGEGYEQYF. Full variable domain (rest looked up from reference TRBV9 and TRBJ2-7): DSGVTQTPKHLITATGQRVTLRCSPRSGDLSVYWYQQSLDQGLQFLIQYYNGEERAKGNILERFSAQQFPDLHSELNLSSLELGDSALYFCASSVGAGEGYEQYFGPGTRLTVT.